A single T cell receptor (beta chain) is shown here with its context. Its antigen is not known. TCRdb's table, derived via immunoSEQ multiplex PCR, lists solely in-frame clones and lacks some. The sample holds 150,000 to 200,000 clones, around 86% seen once. This sample is drawn from a study of T cell responses to AZD1222 COVID-19 vaccine. The study, taken as a whole, reports: Only 6 or 7 AZD1222 recipients tested seropositive at baseline.

Germline lookup yields CDR1 SGDLS and CDR2 YYNGEE. The CDR3 totals 13 residues. V was clipped by 1 base and J by 5 bases, with 9 bases between them. The TCR originated in an adult in good health. The J gene is TRBJ1-1, the V gene TRBV9; D gene unclear. The material sequenced was peripheral blood, taken on day 0 of MenACWY control vaccination. For the CDR3, the DNA is TGTGCCAGCAGCGTATTGGAGGCGACTGAAGCTTTCTTT. Encoded protein: CASSVLEATEAFF.